The 12 T cell receptor beta chains below were found in one sample sequenced in a study of shared clonotypes between healthy human individuals. Only in-frame clones appear in the TCRdb table, and some are missing; sequencing was by immunoSEQ multiplex PCR. The sample contains millions of clones, 85% to 95% of which appear only once. Sequences were obtained from naive CD4+ T cells sorted from blood. Specified subset: CD45RA+ positively selected. Receptors were obtained from a man younger than 35 in good health.

The CDR3 DNA reads TGCGCCAGCAGCTGGACGATCGGGCCCGACAATTCACCCCTCCACTTT. Protein sequence: CASSWTIGPDNSPLHF. The V call is TRBV5-1, the J call TRBJ1-6; D is unresolved. This CDR3 region has 16 residues. V was trimmed by 3 bases and J by 7 bases, leaving 17 bases between them. Germline CDR1 is SGHRS and CDR2 is YFSETQ.

The chain combines TRBV11-2 with TRBJ1-3; D unresolved. This CDR3 spans 13 amino acids. Germline values: CDR1 SGHAT, CDR2 FQNNGV. Trimming took off 3 bases at V and 4 bases at J, with 7 bases between the two ends. The CDR3 DNA reads TGTGCCAGCAGCTTGGCAGTCGGAAACACCATATATTTT. Protein product: CASSLAVGNTIYF.

This chain connects TRBV5-1 to TRBJ2-5; no clear D. Trimming left V 4 bases short and J 5 bases short, with 18 bases between. Germline CDR1 SGHRS, CDR2 YFSETQ. This CDR3 spans 15 amino acids. The CDR3 DNA reads TGCGCCAGCAGCCCGACGATCCGGTTAGGGGAGACCCAGTACTTC. It encodes CASSPTIRLGETQYF.

The genes are TRBV5-1 and TRBJ2-7; D gene uncertain. Per germline, CDR1 SGHRS and CDR2 YFSETQ. The CDR3 runs 15 residues. The V end lost 1 base, the J end lost 6 bases, and 17 bases lay between the germline ends. The CDR3, as DNA: TGCGCCAGCAGCTTGAGTCTCGGGTTAATAGGCGAGCAGTACTTC. Translated: CASSLSLGLIGEQYF.

This clone is a singleton in its sample. This chain links TRBV19 with TRBJ2-7; 7 bases fit TRBD2. CDR3 length: 14 residues. The junction had 10 bases not matched to a gene; V was cut back by 5 bases and J by 6 bases. Looked up from germline, CDR1 is LNHDA and CDR2 is SQIVND (reference sequence). The CDR3 loop is CASSATGLPSEQYF. CDR3 sequence (DNA): TGTGCCAGTAGTGCCACGGGACTACCGTCCGAGCAGTACTTC.

CDR3 protein: CASSLVGTGIQETQYF. In nucleotides, the CDR3 is TGCGCCAGCAGCTTGGTTGGGACAGGGATCCAAGAGACCCAGTACTTC. The chain carries TRBV5-1 and TRBJ2-5, with 9 bases lining up with TRBD1. V dropped 0 bases and J dropped 1; count of bases not matched to a gene: 4. Germline values: CDR1 SGHRS, CDR2 YFSETQ. The CDR3 contains 16 residues.

The J gene is TRBJ2-4, the V gene TRBV6-1; perhaps TRBD2 as D (6 bases). Trimming shortened V by 6 bases and J by 8 bases, and 8 bases separated the two germline ends. CDR1 is MNHNS and CDR2 is SASEGT in the germline V gene. CDR3 length: 11 amino acids. Here the CDR3 DNA reads TGTGCCAGCAGGGGAGGATACATTCAGTACTTC. This sequence encodes CASRGGYIQYF.

Note on this clone: Other DNA sequences in this sample translate to the same CDR3. J is TRBJ2-7 and V is TRBV28; no firm D call. The germline V gene encodes CDR1 MDHEN and CDR2 SYDVKM. Trimming took off 3 bases at V and 0 bases at J, with 6 bases between the two ends. The CDR3 length is 13 residues. This CDR3 reads CASSLRSSYEQYF. The CDR3 nucleotides are TGTGCCAGCAGTTTGCGGAGCTCCTACGAGCAGTACTTC. The full variable domain, rest sourced from reference TRBV28 and TRBJ2-7, is DVKVTQSSRYLVKRTGEKVFLECVQDMDHENMFWYRQDPGLGLRLIYFSYDVKMKEKGDIPEGYSVSREKKERFSLILESASTNQTSMYLCASSLRSSYEQYFGPGTRLTVT.

This clone was seen at least ten times. The rearrangement links TRBV18 to TRBJ2-5; 7 positions match TRBD1. The germline CDR1 and CDR2 sequences are KGHSH and LQKENI. J lost 3 bases, V lost 3 bases, and 7 bases had no gene match. This CDR3 has 15 amino acids. The CDR3 region has the DNA TGTGCCAGCTCACCGAGAGACAGGGTCAAAGAGACCCAGTACTTC. Its protein is CASSPRDRVKETQYF.

This chain uses TRBV25-1 with TRBJ2-7; D may be TRBD2 (6 bases). Trimming took 7 bases from V and 3 from J, leaving 19 bases between them. Germline lookup yields CDR1 MGHDK and CDR2 SYGVNS. The CDR3 length is 15 residues. CDR3 protein: CASTRTTGVDYEQYF. In nucleotides, the CDR3 is TGTGCCAGCACAAGGACGACGGGGGTCGACTACGAGCAGTACTTC.

This chain joins TRBV6-6 and TRBJ2-1; TRBD2 aligns across 8 bases. The length of the CDR3 is 16 residues. Per germline, CDR1 MNHNY and CDR2 SVGAGI (reference sequence). With 2 bases clipped from V and 6 bases from J, the junction kept 9 bases outside the gene matches. In DNA form, the CDR3 reads TGTGCCAGCAGTTACCCAGCGGGAGAGGGAAGCAATGAGCAGTTCTTC. Translated: CASSYPAGEGSNEQFF.

The rearrangement links TRBV10-3 to TRBJ2-3; D might be TRBD1 (5 bases). V was cut by 8 bases and J by 2 bases, with 17 bases left in between. Germline V CDR1 and CDR2: ENHRY, SYGVKD. This CDR3 region has 15 residues. CDR3 DNA: TGTGCCATCCGTGTAGGGGCAGGTTCCACAGATACGCAGTATTTT. Translation: CAIRVGAGSTDTQYF.